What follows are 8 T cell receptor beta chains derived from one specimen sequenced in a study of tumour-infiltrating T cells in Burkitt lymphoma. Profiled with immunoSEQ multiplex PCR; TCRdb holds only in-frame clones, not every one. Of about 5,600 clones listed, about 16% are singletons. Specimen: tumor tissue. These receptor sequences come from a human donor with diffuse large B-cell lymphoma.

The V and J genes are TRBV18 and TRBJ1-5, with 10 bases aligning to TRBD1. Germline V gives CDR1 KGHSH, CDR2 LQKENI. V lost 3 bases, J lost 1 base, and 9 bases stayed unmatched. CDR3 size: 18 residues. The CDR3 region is CASSPARQGAGSNQPQHF. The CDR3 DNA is TGTGCCAGCTCACCGGCGAGACAGGGGGCAGGAAGCAATCAGCCCCAGCATTTT.

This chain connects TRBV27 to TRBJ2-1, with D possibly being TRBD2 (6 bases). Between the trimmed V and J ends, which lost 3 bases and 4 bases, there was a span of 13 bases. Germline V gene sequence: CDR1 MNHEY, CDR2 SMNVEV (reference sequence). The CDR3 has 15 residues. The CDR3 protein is CASSFLADVYNEQFF. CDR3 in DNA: TGTGCCAGCAGTTTTTTAGCGGACGTTTACAATGAGCAGTTCTTC.

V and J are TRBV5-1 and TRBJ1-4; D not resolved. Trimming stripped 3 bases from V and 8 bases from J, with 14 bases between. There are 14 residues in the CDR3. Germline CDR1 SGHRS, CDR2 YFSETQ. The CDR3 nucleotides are TGCGCCAGCAGCTCCATGACCGGAGGGGAAAAACTGTTTTTT. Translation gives CASSSMTGGEKLFF.

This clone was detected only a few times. The CDR3 here is CASSSGLAGGFGELFF. In nucleotides, the CDR3 is TGTGCCAGCAGCTCCGGACTAGCGGGAGGCTTCGGGGAGCTGTTTTTT. The chain has TRBV5-4 and TRBJ2-2; 14 bases map to TRBD2. This CDR3 spans 16 amino acids. Per the germline V gene, CDR1 is SGHNT and CDR2 is YYREEE (reference sequence). V lost 3 bases, J lost 7 bases, and 5 bases stayed unmatched.

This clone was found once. The CDR3 is CASSTLAYEQFF. Written as DNA, the CDR3 is TGTGCCAGTAGTACACTAGCGTATGAGCAGTTCTTC. The chain carries TRBV19 and TRBJ2-1; 7 bases match TRBD2. The V segment lost 4 bases and the J segment 8 bases; nucleotides outside the gene matches: 2. The CDR3 runs to 12 residues. Germline assignment: CDR1 LNHDA and CDR2 SQIVND (reference sequence). The whole variable domain, remainder taken from reference TRBV19 and TRBJ2-1, is DGGITQSPKYLFRKEGQNVTLSCEQNLNHDAMYWYRQDPGQGLRLIYYSQIVNDFQKGDIAEGYSVSREKKESFPLTVTSAQKNPTAFYLCASSTLAYEQFFGPGTRLTVL.

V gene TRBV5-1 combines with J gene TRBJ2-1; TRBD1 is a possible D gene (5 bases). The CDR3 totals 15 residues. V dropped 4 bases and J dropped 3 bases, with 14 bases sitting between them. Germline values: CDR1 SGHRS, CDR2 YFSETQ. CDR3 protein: CASSPLGVVYNEQFF. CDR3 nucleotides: TGCGCCAGCAGCCCCCTAGGGGTCGTCTACAATGAGCAGTTCTTC.

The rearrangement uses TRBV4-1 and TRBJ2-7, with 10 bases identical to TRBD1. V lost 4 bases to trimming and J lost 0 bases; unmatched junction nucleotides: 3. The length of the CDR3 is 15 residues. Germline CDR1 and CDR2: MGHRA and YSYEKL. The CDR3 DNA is TGCGCCAGCAGCCCGGGACAGGGGTACTCCTACGAGCAGTACTTC. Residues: CASSPGQGYSYEQYF.

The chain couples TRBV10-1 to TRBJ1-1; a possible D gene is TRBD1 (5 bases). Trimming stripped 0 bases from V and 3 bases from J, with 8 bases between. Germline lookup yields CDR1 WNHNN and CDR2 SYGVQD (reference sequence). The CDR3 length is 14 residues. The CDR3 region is CASSESGDHTEAFF. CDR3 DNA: TGCGCCAGCAGTGAGTCGGGGGATCACACTGAAGCTTTCTTT.